This is a list of T cell receptor beta chains from one sample in a study of blood T cells in healthy people across ages. TCRdb reprocessed the 5' RACE reads with MiXCR, giving one entry per CDR3 protein. The sample consists of 1.5 million or so distinct CDR3 sequences, roughly 43% of them appearing once. The sample consisted of blood. Receptor source: a woman aged 18-29 years in good health. Both conserved end residues are part of each CDR3. The order of the fields is D gene, clone size, J gene, V gene, CDR3 DNA, CDR3 protein. A D gene is named only where the DNA matches it firmly. Only part of the rows carry a size: once, few, many, or a class if the clone is expanded.

D: TRBD1
size: many
J: TRBJ1-2
V: TRBV20-1
DNA: TGCAGTGCTAGAGATAAGGACAGGTTCGTTGGCTACACCTTC
CDR3: CSARDKDRFVGYTF

D: -
size: -
J: TRBJ2-3
V: TRBV29-1
DNA: TGCAGCGTTGGACTGTATGGAGATACGCAGTATTTT
CDR3: CSVGLYGDTQYF

D: -
size: -
J: TRBJ2-2
V: TRBV18
DNA: TGTGCCAGCTCACGGGACTCCGTCACCGGGGAGCTGTTTTTT
CDR3: CASSRDSVTGELFF

D: -
size: -
J: TRBJ1-2
V: TRBV4-3
DNA: TGCGCCAGCAGCCAAGACAGGGCCGGTGGCTATGGCTACACCTTC
CDR3: CASSQDRAGGYGYTF

D: TRBD2
size: many
J: TRBJ2-1
V: TRBV5-1
DNA: TGCGCCAGCAGCTTGGTACTAGCGCTGAACTACAATGAGCAGTTCTTC
CDR3: CASSLVLALNYNEQFF

D: TRBD1
size: -
J: TRBJ2-7
V: TRBV2
DNA: TGTGCCAGCAGTGGGGACAGCCGGGAGCAGTACTTC
CDR3: CASSGDSREQYF

D: TRBD1
size: -
J: TRBJ1-1
V: TRBV2
DNA: TGTGCCAGCAGTGAAGTGGGACAGGGGTTGGAAGCTTTCTTT
CDR3: CASSEVGQGLEAFF

D: TRBD1
size: -
J: TRBJ2-7
V: TRBV6-2/TRBV6-3
DNA: TGTGCCAGCAGTTACCCGAGTAGGGGGCAACGGGTTTTCTACGAGCAGTACTTC
CDR3: CASSYPSRGQRVFYEQYF

D: -
size: -
J: TRBJ2-7
V: TRBV15
DNA: TGTGCCACCACAGAAGGGACCGGGCCTCCCTACGAGCAGTACTTC
CDR3: CATTEGTGPPYEQYF

D: TRBD1
size: -
J: TRBJ1-2
V: TRBV20-1
DNA: TGCAGTGCAACCCGGGACAGGGGACGCTATGGCTACACCTTC
CDR3: CSATRDRGRYGYTF

D: -
size: -
J: TRBJ1-6
V: TRBV20-1
DNA: TGCAGTGCTAGAGATTTATTAGGTTCACCCCTCCACTTT
CDR3: CSARDLLGSPLHF

D: -
size: few
J: TRBJ2-7
V: TRBV28
DNA: TGTGCCAGCAGCAGACAGGTCTACGAGCAGTACTTC
CDR3: CASSRQVYEQYF